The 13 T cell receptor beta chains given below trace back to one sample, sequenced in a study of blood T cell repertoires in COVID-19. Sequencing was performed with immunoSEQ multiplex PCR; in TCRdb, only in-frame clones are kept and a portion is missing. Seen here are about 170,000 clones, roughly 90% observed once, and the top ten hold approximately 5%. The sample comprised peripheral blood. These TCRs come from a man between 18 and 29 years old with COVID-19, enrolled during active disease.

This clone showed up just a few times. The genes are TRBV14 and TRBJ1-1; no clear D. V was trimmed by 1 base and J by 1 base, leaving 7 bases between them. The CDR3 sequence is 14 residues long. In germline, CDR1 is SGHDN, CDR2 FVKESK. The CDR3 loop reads CASSQVGWNTEAFF. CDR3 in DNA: TGTGCCAGCAGCCAAGTCGGGTGGAACACTGAAGCTTTCTTT.

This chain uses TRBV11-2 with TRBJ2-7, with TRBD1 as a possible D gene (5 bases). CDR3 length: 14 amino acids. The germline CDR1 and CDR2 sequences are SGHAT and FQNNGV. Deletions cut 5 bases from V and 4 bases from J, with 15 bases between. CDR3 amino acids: CASSPLQGAYEQYF. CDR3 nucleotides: TGTGCCAGCAGCCCTCTGCAAGGGGCTTACGAGCAGTACTTC.

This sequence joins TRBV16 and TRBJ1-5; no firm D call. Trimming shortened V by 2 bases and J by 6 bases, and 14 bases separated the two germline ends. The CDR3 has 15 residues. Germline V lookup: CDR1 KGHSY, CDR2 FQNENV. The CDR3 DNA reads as TGTGCCAGCAGCCAAATCGAGGGTTTGGGTCAGCCCCAGCATTTT. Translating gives CASSQIEGLGQPQHF.

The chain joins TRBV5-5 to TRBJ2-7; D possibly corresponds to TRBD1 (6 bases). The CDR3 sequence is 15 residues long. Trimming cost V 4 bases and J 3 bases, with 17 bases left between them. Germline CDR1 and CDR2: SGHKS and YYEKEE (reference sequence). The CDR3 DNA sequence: TGTGCCAGCAGCCCTCCTGGGGGCAGGATCTACGAGCAGTACTTC. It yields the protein CASSPPGGRIYEQYF.

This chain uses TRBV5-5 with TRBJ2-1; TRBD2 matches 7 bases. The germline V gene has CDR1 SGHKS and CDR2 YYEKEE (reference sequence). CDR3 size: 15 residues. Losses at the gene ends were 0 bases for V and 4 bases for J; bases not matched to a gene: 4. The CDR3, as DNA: TGTGCCAGCAGCTTGGCATCGGGAGGATACAATGAGCAGTTCTTC. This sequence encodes CASSLASGGYNEQFF.

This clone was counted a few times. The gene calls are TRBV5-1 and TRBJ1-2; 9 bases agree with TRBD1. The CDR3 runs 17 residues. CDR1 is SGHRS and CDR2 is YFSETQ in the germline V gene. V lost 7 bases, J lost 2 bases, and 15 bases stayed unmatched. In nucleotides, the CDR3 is TGCGCCAGCTCCCCTGGGGGCAGTGGACAGGGGAACTATGGCTACACCTTC. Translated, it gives CASSPGGSGQGNYGYTF.

The DNA for the CDR3 is TGTGCCAGCAGTGGGACAGAGCTCTACGAGCAGTACTTC. Protein sequence: CASSGTELYEQYF. The V and J genes are TRBV6-2 or TRBV6-3 and TRBJ2-7, with 7 positions matching TRBD1. The CDR3 is 13 residues long. J was trimmed by 3 bases and V by 5 bases; bases with no gene match: 4. Germline CDR1 MNHEY, CDR2 SVGEGT.

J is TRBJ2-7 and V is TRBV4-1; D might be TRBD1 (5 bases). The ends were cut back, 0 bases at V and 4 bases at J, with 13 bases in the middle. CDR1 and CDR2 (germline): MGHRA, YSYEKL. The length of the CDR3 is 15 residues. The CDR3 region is CASSQERTLIYEQYF. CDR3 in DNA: TGCGCCAGCAGCCAAGAAAGGACATTAATTTACGAGCAGTACTTC.

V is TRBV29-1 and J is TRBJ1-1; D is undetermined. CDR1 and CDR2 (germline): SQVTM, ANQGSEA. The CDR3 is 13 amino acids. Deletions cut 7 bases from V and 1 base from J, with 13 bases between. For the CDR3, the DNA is TGCAGCGCTGCCAGAGAGGGGAACACTGAAGCTTTCTTT. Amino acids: CSAAREGNTEAFF.

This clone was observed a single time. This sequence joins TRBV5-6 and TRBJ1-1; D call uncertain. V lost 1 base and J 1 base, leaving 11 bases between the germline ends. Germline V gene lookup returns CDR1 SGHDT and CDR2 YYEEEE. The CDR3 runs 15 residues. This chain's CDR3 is CASSLWYRQNTEAFF. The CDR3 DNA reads TGTGCCAGCAGCTTGTGGTACAGACAGAACACTGAAGCTTTCTTT.

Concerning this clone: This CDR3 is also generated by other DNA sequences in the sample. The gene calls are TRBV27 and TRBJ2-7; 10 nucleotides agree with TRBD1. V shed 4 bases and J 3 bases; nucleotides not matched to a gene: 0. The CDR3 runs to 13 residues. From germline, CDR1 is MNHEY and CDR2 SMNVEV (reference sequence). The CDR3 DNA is TGTGCCAGCAGTTGGGACAGGGGCTACGAGCAGTACTTC. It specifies CASSWDRGYEQYF.

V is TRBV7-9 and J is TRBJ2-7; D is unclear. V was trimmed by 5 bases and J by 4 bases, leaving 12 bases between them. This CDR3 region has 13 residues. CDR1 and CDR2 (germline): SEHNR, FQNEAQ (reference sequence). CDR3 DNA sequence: TGTGCCAGCAGCCAAACAAGCAGGTACGAGCAGTACTTC. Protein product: CASSQTSRYEQYF.

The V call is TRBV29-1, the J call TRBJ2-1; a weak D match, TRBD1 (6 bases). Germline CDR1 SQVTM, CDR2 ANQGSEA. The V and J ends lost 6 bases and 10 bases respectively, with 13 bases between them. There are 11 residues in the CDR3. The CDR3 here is CSVTRGQEQFF. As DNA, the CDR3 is TGCAGCGTGACCCGCGGACAGGAGCAGTTCTTC.